This paragraph covers one T cell receptor beta chain sequence. This CDR3 is 14 amino acids long. CDR1 is SEHNR and CDR2 is FQNEAQ in the germline V gene (reference sequence). V was clipped by 4 bases and J by 6 bases; unmatched bases: 8. The sample comes from a study of blood T cell repertoires in COVID-19. Study in general: Samples taken during acute and convalescent COVID-19 were collected in the United States, Italy and Spain. PBMCs, B-cell-depleted T cells, or T cells were the source of the cDNA or gDNA that made up the material.

Original processing notes: Estimation of nucleated cell counts relied on the amplification of reference gene primers. Sequenced by immunoSEQ multiplex PCR; TCRdb stores in-frame clones only, minus some. The DNA was the basis for D and trimming; V, J and clone size are from that table. The sample includes around 300,000 clones, approximately 88% of them seen just once. This TCR came from a woman between 25 and 40 years old with COVID-19, enrolled during active disease. Material: peripheral blood. The chain is built from TRBV7-9 and TRBJ1-2; TRBD1 matches 7 bases. The CDR3 DNA sequence: TGTGCCAGCAGCTCCCATAAGACAGGGAATGGCTACACCTTC. Its protein is CASSSHKTGNGYTF.